Included here is one TCR beta chain sequence, with context. This specimen belongs to a study of shared clonotypes between healthy human individuals. Per the original data handling: Filtering differed since immunoSEQ provided only junctions, with no quality scores. Clones were sequenced by immunoSEQ multiplex PCR, and TCRdb holds only the in-frame ones, with some missing. V, J and clone size are taken as reported in that table, and D and trimming were inferred from the DNA itself. The sample carries some 510,000 clones, about four fifths recorded once. The CDR3 sequence is 14 residues long. Germline V gene data show CDR1 as MNHEY and CDR2 as SMNVEV (reference sequence). V dropped 6 bases and J dropped 4 bases, with 15 bases sitting between them.

The rearrangement uses TRBV27 and TRBJ1-1; tentatively, D is TRBD1 (6 bases). This receptor was obtained from a woman between 35 and 50 years old in good health. Some clones in this sample may be carry-over from other donors' samples. The specimen sequenced was PBMCs. DNA for the CDR3: TGTGCCAGCAGAAAACAGGGCGGAAGCACTGAAGCTTTCTTT. The encoded protein is CASRKQGGSTEAFF.